This T cell receptor (beta chain) was recovered during a study of T-cell reconstitution after alpha-beta-depleted transplantation in children. The authors prepared the TCRbeta library with unique molecular identifiers. TCRdb called the PCR reads again in MiXCR, with one record for every CDR3 protein. The sample shows about 230,000 distinct CDR3 sequences, roughly 10% of them seen only once. The sample holds many counts of this clonotype. This CDR3 region has 17 residues. V lost 2 bases and J 3 bases, leaving 16 bases between the germline ends. Germline-derived CDR1 and CDR2 are ENHRY and SYGVKD. The rearrangement links TRBV10-3 to TRBJ2-2; no reliable D call. The input for sequencing was PBMCs, taken before TCRalphabeta/CD19-depleted stem cell transplant. This TCR came from a child less than two years old with acute myeloid leukemia, due to receive a stem cell transplant. In DNA, the CDR3 is TGTGCCATCAGTGAGAGCCCAGCCACCAGCTACACCGGGGAGCTGTTTTTT. Translated: CAISESPATSYTGELFF.